One and the same sample provided the 28 T cell receptor beta chains below, sequenced in a study of control samples from healthy donors and cancer patients. Some clones are missing from TCRdb's copy, which holds only in-frame ones; the method was immunoSEQ multiplex PCR. The sample holds around 74,000 clones; roughly 92% are singletons and the top ten take about 5%. The sample comprised blood. The origin of the receptors is a woman aged 55-69 years in good health.

The chain recombines TRBV27 with TRBJ1-1, with TRBD1 as a possible D gene (5 bases). The germline V gene has CDR1 MNHEY and CDR2 SMNVEV (reference sequence). V dropped 6 bases and J dropped 8 bases, with 28 bases sitting between them. This CDR3 comprises 17 residues. Here the CDR3 DNA reads TGTGCCAGCAGCCCCTTAGGTTTGGGGCGAGATAGCCCGGAAGCTTTCTTT. Residues: CASSPLGLGRDSPEAFF.

The chain has TRBV18 and TRBJ1-1, with TRBD1 as a possible D gene (6 bases). Germline values: CDR1 KGHSH, CDR2 LQKENI. This CDR3 has 15 residues. V was shortened by 6 bases and J by 1 base, with 15 bases between the two germline ends. The CDR3 here is CASSLYGGPNTEAFF. CDR3 DNA: TGTGCCAGCTCTCTCTACGGGGGCCCGAACACTGAAGCTTTCTTT. The full variable domain, its missing parts supplied by reference TRBV18 and TRBJ1-1, is NAGVMQNPRHLVRRRGQEARLRCSPMKGHSHVYWYRQLPEEGLKFMVYLQKENIIDESGMPKERFSAEFPKEGPSILRIQQVVRGDSAAYFCASSLYGGPNTEAFFGQGTRLTVV.

V gene TRBV5-1 combines with J gene TRBJ2-7; possible D gene TRBD2, 5 bases. Germline assignment: CDR1 SGHRS and CDR2 YFSETQ. CDR3 length: 14 residues. Deletions cut 5 bases from V and 6 bases from J, with 18 bases between. The CDR3 sequence is CASRFVGEGSEQYF. In DNA, the CDR3 is TGCGCCAGCAGGTTTGTGGGTGAGGGCTCCGAGCAGTACTTC.

V usage is TRBV7-9 and J usage is TRBJ1-1, with 8 nucleotides matching TRBD1. Looked up from germline, CDR1 is SEHNR and CDR2 is FQNEAQ (reference sequence). Trimming at V came to 4 bases and at J to 1 base, leaving 5 bases not matched to a gene. The CDR3 has 15 amino acids. The CDR3 region is CASSSKDRENTEAFF. The CDR3 DNA is TGTGCCAGCAGCTCGAAGGACAGGGAGAACACTGAAGCTTTCTTT.

This clone came up a few times. The gene calls are TRBV27 and TRBJ1-5; 8 positions agree with TRBD1. This CDR3 spans 14 amino acids. Per germline, CDR1 MNHEY and CDR2 SMNVEV (reference sequence). With 2 bases clipped from V and 7 bases from J, the junction kept 4 bases outside the gene matches. CDR3 amino acids: CASSLATGVQPQHF. CDR3 nucleotide sequence: TGTGCCAGCAGTTTAGCGACAGGGGTCCAGCCCCAGCATTTT.

The chain joins TRBV28 to TRBJ1-6, with D hard to call. Trimming removed 6 bases at V and 0 bases at J, with 9 bases between. The germline gives CDR1 MDHEN, CDR2 SYDVKM. The CDR3 is 15 residues long. CDR3 in amino acids: CASSQISSYNSPLHF. The CDR3 DNA follows: TGTGCCAGCAGCCAAATTAGCTCCTATAATTCACCCCTCCACTTT.

The V and J genes are TRBV6-5 and TRBJ2-4; D is undetermined. Germline CDR1 is MNHEY and CDR2 is SVGAGI. This CDR3 has 14 amino acids. V gave up 7 bases and J gave up 3 bases, with 13 bases separating them. The CDR3 loop reads CASMLRGIKNIQYF. DNA of the CDR3: TGTGCCAGCATGTTAAGAGGTATCAAAAACATTCAGTACTTC.

This clone was seen just once. The chain links TRBV4-3 to TRBJ2-7; TRBD1 is a possible D gene (6 bases). The germline CDR1 and CDR2 sequences are LGHNA and YSLEER. The CDR3 consists of 16 residues. The V and J ends lost 1 base and 6 bases respectively, with 19 bases between them. Here the CDR3 DNA reads TGCGCCAGCAGCCAAGGAGCAGGGGCCTCCCCCTTCGAGCAGTACTTC. Its protein is CASSQGAGASPFEQYF.

This sequence joins TRBV28 and TRBJ1-1; 10 bases fit TRBD1. This CDR3 contains 14 residues. Per the germline V gene, CDR1 is MDHEN and CDR2 is SYDVKM. Germline trimming cut 6 bases from V and 4 bases from J; bases unmatched to any gene: 5. The DNA of the CDR3 is TGTGCCAGCAGGCCCGGGACAGGGGTCACTGAAGCTTTCTTT. Its protein is CASRPGTGVTEAFF.

The chain combines TRBV12-3 or TRBV12-4 with TRBJ1-5; D is undetermined. The CDR3 has 13 amino acids. V lost 7 bases, J lost 5 bases, and 12 bases lay in between. Here the CDR3 reads CASTENIDQPQHF. The CDR3 region has the DNA TGTGCCAGCACCGAGAATATCGATCAGCCCCAGCATTTT.

This clone was seen just once. The chain combines TRBV5-1 with TRBJ2-5; 7 nucleotides match TRBD1. The CDR3 length is 15 residues. In germline, CDR1 is SGHRS, CDR2 YFSETQ. The V gene end was trimmed by 4 bases and the J gene end by 3 bases; junction bases not matched to a gene: 9. The CDR3: CASSNPGQRKETQYF. CDR3 in DNA: TGCGCCAGCAGCAATCCGGGACAGAGAAAAGAGACCCAGTACTTC.

The chain links TRBV2 to TRBJ2-7, with D possibly matching TRBD2 (6 bases). Germline V gene data show CDR1 as SNHLY and CDR2 as FYNNEI. Trimming stripped 4 bases from V and 2 bases from J, with 15 bases between. This CDR3 is 15 amino acids long. The DNA of the CDR3 is TGTGCCAGCAGTGTATCCAGCGGGCCGACCTACGAGCAGTACTTC. Protein sequence: CASSVSSGPTYEQYF. Looking up the rest from reference TRBV2 and TRBJ2-7 gives the full variable domain: EPEVTQTPSHQVTQMGQEVILRCVPISNHLYFYWYRQILGQKVEFLVSFYNNEISEKSEIFDDQFSVERPDGSNFTLKIRSTKLEDSAMYFCASSVSSGPTYEQYFGPGTRLTVT.

This chain connects TRBV15 to TRBJ2-1; D ambiguous. V lost 0 bases to trimming and J lost 10 bases, with 22 bases between them. The CDR3 runs to 17 residues. Germline lookup yields CDR1 LNHNV and CDR2 YYDKDF (reference sequence). The CDR3 loop is CATSRDSPTVSLGEQFF. CDR3 in DNA: TGTGCCACCAGCAGAGATTCCCCCACAGTTTCCTTAGGGGAGCAGTTCTTC.

V gene TRBV6-2 or TRBV6-3 combines with J gene TRBJ2-7; 8 nucleotides line up with TRBD2. CDR1 MNHEY and CDR2 SVGEGT come from the germline V gene. CDR3 length equals 15 residues. The junction had 8 bases not matched to a gene; V was cut back by 6 bases and J by 1 base. The CDR3 nucleotides are TGTGCCAGCAGCCTAGCGGGTCTCCTATCCTACGAGCAGTACTTC. Residues: CASSLAGLLSYEQYF.

The V and J genes are TRBV6-4 and TRBJ2-4; D is possibly TRBD2 (6 bases). CDR3 size: 18 residues. Germline V CDR1 and CDR2: MRHNA, SNTAGT. Trimming removed 4 bases at V and 8 bases at J, with 27 bases between. CDR3 residues: CASSGPPLADPPRDIQYF. CDR3 in DNA: TGTGCCAGCAGTGGACCCCCCTTAGCGGACCCCCCCAGGGACATTCAGTACTTC.

V is TRBV12-3 or TRBV12-4 and J is TRBJ2-1, with 8 nucleotides matching TRBD2. The CDR3 is 13 residues long. With V trimmed by 5 bases and J by 6 bases, 3 bases remained unmatched. The CDR3 loop reads CASSAGLANEQFF. CDR3 bases: TGTGCCAGCAGTGCCGGACTAGCCAATGAGCAGTTCTTC.

The chain couples TRBV18 to TRBJ1-2; maybe TRBD1 (6 bases). The germline V and J ends were trimmed by 3 bases and 1 base, with 12 bases remaining between them. Germline V lookup: CDR1 KGHSH, CDR2 LQKENI. This CDR3 spans 15 amino acids. CDR3 bases: TGTGCCAGCTCACCGAGACAGGAAAATAACTATGGCTACACCTTC. Amino acid sequence: CASSPRQENNYGYTF.

This rearrangement joins TRBV5-1 to TRBJ2-6; TRBD2 agrees at 7 bases. V lost 5 bases and J lost 1; bases outside the gene matches: 0. Germline loops: CDR1 SGHRS, CDR2 YFSETQ. The CDR3 consists of 14 residues. The CDR3: CASRGGSGANVLTF. Written as DNA, the CDR3 is TGCGCCAGCAGGGGAGGGTCTGGGGCCAACGTCCTGACTTTC.

Regarding this clone: The same CDR3 also results from other DNA sequences found in this sample. The chain uses TRBV19 and TRBJ2-7; D is tentatively TRBD1 or TRBD2 (5 bases each). The germline CDR1 and CDR2 sequences are LNHDA and SQIVND (reference sequence). V was clipped by 5 bases and J by 2 bases, with 7 bases between them. The CDR3 runs 12 residues. The CDR3 nucleotides read TGTGCCAGTAGTGGGGGTACCTACGAGCAGTACTTC. Residues: CASSGGTYEQYF.

V is TRBV5-8 and J is TRBJ1-4; D is possibly TRBD1 (6 bases). The CDR3 is 14 amino acids. The germline V gene has CDR1 SGHTS and CDR2 YDEGEE. V lost 4 bases, J lost 7 bases, and 14 bases lay in between. CDR3 protein: CASSVRTDPEKLFF. CDR3 DNA: TGTGCCAGCAGCGTCCGGACAGATCCTGAAAAACTGTTTTTT.

The rearrangement joins TRBV5-1 to TRBJ2-7; the D gene is possibly TRBD2 (5 bases). V was shortened by 0 bases and J by 4 bases, with 11 bases between the two germline ends. The CDR3 totals 14 residues. Germline V gene data show CDR1 as SGHRS and CDR2 as YFSETQ. In DNA form, the CDR3 reads TGCGCCAGCAGCTTGGGAGGAGGAATATACGAGCAGTACTTC. Its protein product is CASSLGGGIYEQYF.

The V call is TRBV19, the J call TRBJ1-4, with TRBD1 matching 10 bases. After removal of 5 bases from V and 6 bases from J, the junction contained 3 bases not matched to a gene. Germline assignment: CDR1 LNHDA and CDR2 SQIVND (reference sequence). The CDR3 consists of 14 residues. The CDR3: CASSAGQGYEKLFF. As DNA, the CDR3 is TGTGCCAGTAGTGCGGGACAGGGGTATGAAAAACTGTTTTTT.

This clone has a single count. The gene calls are TRBV14 and TRBJ2-1; D is perhaps TRBD2 (5 bases). The CDR3 runs to 18 residues. The germline CDR1 and CDR2 sequences are SGHDN and FVKESK. V lost 3 bases and J lost 8, with 26 bases in between. This CDR3 is CASSQTIFTGGGRDEQFF. The DNA of the CDR3 is TGTGCCAGCAGCCAGACAATTTTTACGGGCGGAGGTAGGGATGAGCAGTTCTTC.

In this sample, this clone turned up once. The rearrangement links TRBV3-1 (or the pseudogene TRBV3-2) to TRBJ2-2; D ambiguous. V lost 4 bases and J lost 9, with 12 bases in between. Germline loops: CDR1 LGHDT, CDR2 YNNKEL (reference sequence). This CDR3 is built from 13 residues. The CDR3 here is CASSRIGGRELFF. The CDR3 DNA is TGTGCCAGCAGCCGAATCGGTGGAAGGGAGCTGTTTTTT.

The rearrangement uses TRBV14 and TRBJ1-5, with unresolved D. The CDR3 totals 13 residues. With 1 base removed from V and 5 bases from J, the gap between germline ends came to 6 bases. CDR1 and CDR2 (germline): SGHDN, FVKESK. CDR3 sequence reads: CASSQGLDQPQHF. The CDR3 coding sequence is TGTGCCAGCAGCCAAGGGTTGGATCAGCCCCAGCATTTT.

V and J are TRBV5-1 and TRBJ1-5; D is uncertain. In germline, CDR1 is SGHRS, CDR2 YFSETQ. The CDR3 spans 15 residues. V lost 3 bases and J 0 bases, leaving 10 bases between the germline ends. The CDR3 bases are TGCGCCAGCAGCTCCGAGGGCTATAGCAATCAGCCCCAGCATTTT. This gives the protein CASSSEGYSNQPQHF.

The rearrangement joins TRBV4-1 to TRBJ1-2; 8 nucleotides align to TRBD1. J gave up 4 bases and V 0 bases, and 1 base lay outside the gene matches. The germline V gene encodes CDR1 MGHRA and CDR2 YSYEKL. This CDR3 contains 14 residues. In DNA form, the CDR3 reads TGCGCCAGCAGCCAAGACAGGGGGCCCTATGGCTACACCTTC. Translating it yields CASSQDRGPYGYTF.

V is TRBV2 and J is TRBJ2-1; possibly TRBD1 for D (5 bases). V dropped 2 bases and J dropped 6 bases, with 11 bases sitting between them. CDR3 length: 14 amino acids. Germline V lookup: CDR1 SNHLY, CDR2 FYNNEI. The CDR3 here is CASSEFGQFNEQFF. CDR3 DNA: TGTGCCAGCAGTGAATTTGGACAATTCAATGAGCAGTTCTTC.